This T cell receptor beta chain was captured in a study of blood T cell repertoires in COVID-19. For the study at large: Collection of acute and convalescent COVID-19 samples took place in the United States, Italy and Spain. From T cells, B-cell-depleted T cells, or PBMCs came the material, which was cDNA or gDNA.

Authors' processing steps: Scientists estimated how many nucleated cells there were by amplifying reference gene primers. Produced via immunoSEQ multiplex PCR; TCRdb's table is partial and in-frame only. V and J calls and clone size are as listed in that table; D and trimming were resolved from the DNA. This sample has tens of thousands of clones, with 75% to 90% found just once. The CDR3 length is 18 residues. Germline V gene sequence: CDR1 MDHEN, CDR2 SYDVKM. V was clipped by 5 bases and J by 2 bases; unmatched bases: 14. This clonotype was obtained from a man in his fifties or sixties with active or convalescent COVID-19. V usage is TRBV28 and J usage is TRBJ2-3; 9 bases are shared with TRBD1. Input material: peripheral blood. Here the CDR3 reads CASSPLGTGFGPTDTQYF. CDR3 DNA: TGTGCCAGCAGTCCACTGGGGACAGGGTTTGGACCCACAGATACGCAGTATTTT.